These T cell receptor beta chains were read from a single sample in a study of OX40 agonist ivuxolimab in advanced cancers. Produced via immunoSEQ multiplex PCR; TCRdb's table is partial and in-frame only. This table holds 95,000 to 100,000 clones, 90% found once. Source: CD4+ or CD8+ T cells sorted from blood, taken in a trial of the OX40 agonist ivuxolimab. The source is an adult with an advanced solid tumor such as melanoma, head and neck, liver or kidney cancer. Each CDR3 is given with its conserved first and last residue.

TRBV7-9	CASSSLREWLNEQFF
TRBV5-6	CASSLVGRGALTNNEQFF
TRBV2	CASKQMNRGGYTF
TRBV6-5	CASSYSGSNSYEQYF
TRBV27	CASTPWREAFPPPDTQYF
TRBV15	CATSRAAGGDEKLFF
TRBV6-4	CASSPLGGPTYGYTF
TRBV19	CASSISKNADTQYF
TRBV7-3	CASSLRVSGAAGSDEQFF
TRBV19	CASSTTAVSGANVLTF
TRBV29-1	CSVVGASGIDTQYF
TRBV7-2	CASSPSPGQGNEQYF
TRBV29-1	CSVGTGPGNTIYF
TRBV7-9	CASSLEGLAGRETQYF
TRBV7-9	CASSLESSYNSPLHF
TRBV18	CASSPTSGSSYEQYF
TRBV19	CASSSSGRVGGQETQYF
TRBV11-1	CASSLLPGVTDTQYF
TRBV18	CASSRIGQGADGYTF
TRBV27	CASSLSSGRADTQYF
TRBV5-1	CASRKGRDYTEAFF
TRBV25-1	CASSALDRGEQYF
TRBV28	CASSQSDRRYEQYF
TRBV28	CASIPLDRARGANVLTF
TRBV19	CASSHPGGATNEKLFF
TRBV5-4	CASTLQGENSPLHF
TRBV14	CASSQTGPETQYF
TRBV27	CASSLGLGTDTQYF